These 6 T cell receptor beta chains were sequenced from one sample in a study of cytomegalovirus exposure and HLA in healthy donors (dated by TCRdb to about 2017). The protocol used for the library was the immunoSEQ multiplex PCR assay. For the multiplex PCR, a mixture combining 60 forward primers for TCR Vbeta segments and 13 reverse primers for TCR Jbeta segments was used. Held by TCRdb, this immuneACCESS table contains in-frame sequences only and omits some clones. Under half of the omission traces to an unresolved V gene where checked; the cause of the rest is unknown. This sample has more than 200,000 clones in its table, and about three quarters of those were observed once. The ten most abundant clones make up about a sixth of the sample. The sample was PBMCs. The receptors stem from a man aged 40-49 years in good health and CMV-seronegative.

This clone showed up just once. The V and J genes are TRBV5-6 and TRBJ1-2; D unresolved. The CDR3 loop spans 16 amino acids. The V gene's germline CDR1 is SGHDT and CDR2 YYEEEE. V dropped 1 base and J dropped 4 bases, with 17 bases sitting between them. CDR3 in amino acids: CASSLFLKSPFYGYTF. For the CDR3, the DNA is TGTGCCAGCAGCTTGTTCCTAAAGAGCCCATTCTATGGCTACACCTTC.

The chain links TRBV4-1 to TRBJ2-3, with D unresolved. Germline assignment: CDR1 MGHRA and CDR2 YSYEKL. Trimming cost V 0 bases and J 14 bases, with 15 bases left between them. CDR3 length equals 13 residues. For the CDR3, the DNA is TGCGCCAGCAGCCAAGAGGTGCGGATGTACCGGTATTTT. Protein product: CASSQEVRMYRYF.

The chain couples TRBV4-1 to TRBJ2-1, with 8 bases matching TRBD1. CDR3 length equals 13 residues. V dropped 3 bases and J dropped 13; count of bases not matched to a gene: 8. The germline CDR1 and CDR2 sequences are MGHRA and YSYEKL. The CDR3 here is CASSHGTGRGQFF. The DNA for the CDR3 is TGCGCCAGCAGCCATGGGACAGGCAGGGGACAGTTCTTC.

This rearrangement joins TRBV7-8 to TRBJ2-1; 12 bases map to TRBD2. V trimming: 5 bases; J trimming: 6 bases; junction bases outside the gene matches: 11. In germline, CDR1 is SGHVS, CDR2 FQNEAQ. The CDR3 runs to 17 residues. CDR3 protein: CASSPRALAGGPNEQFF. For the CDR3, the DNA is TGTGCCAGCAGCCCAAGAGCCCTAGCGGGGGGGCCCAATGAGCAGTTCTTC.

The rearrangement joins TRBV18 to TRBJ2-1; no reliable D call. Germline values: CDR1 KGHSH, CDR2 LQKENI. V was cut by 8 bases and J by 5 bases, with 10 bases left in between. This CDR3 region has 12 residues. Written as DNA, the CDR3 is TGTGCCAGCACCGCTCGGGACAATGAGCAGTTCTTC. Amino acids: CASTARDNEQFF.

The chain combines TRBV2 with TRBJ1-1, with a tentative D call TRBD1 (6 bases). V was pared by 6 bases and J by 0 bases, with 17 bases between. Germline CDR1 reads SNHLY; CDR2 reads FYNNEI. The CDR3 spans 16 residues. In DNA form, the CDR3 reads TGTGCCAGCAGACGAAGAATCGGGGGGCTGAACACTGAAGCTTTCTTT. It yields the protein CASRRRIGGLNTEAFF.